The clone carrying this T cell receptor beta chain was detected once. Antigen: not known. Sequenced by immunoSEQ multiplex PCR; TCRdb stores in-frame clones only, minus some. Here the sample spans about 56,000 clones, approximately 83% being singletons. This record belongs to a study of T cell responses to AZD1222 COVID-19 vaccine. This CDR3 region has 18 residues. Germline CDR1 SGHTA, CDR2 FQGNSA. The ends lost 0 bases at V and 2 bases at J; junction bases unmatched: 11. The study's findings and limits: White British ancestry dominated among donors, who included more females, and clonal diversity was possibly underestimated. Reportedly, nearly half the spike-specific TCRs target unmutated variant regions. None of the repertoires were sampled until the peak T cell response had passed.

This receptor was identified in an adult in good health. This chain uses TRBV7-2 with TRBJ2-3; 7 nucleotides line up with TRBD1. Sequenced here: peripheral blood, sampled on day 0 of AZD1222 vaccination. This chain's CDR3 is CASSLAGFLGTATDTQYF. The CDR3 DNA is TGTGCCAGCAGCTTAGCGGGTTTTTTGGGGACAGCCACAGATACGCAGTATTTT.